This entry lists 10 T cell receptor beta chains sequenced from one sample in a study of T cell changes during pregnancy in multiple sclerosis (dated by TCRdb to about 2019). The library came from the immunoSEQ multiplex PCR assay. The clones in this table, taken by TCRdb from immuneACCESS, are in-frame only. Not every clone is retained; where verified, under half of the shortfall comes from an unresolved V gene, and the cause of the rest is unknown. Here the sample has 40,000 to 55,000 clones; approximately 90% occur a single time. Approximately 2.9% of the sample is in the top ten clones. This sample comprised CD8+ T cells from peripheral blood mononuclear cells, obtained in the second trimester of pregnancy. These receptors came from a female donor with multiple sclerosis, enrolled in a pregnancy study.

The chain joins TRBV19 to TRBJ1-4; D remains unclear. Germline V gene sequence: CDR1 LNHDA, CDR2 SQIVND (reference sequence). CDR3 length: 11 amino acids. Trimming shortened V by 7 bases and J by 5 bases, and 5 bases separated the two germline ends. In DNA form, the CDR3 reads TGTGCCAGTACCCTCAATGAAAAACTGTTTTTT. This encodes CASTLNEKLFF.

This clone was seen just once. This rearrangement joins TRBV6-1 to TRBJ2-3; 8 bases align to TRBD2. This CDR3 region has 17 residues. J gave up 3 bases and V 0 bases, and 8 bases lay outside the gene matches. In germline, CDR1 is MNHNS, CDR2 SASEGT. CDR3 region: CASSEAGRGIGTDTQYF. The DNA of the CDR3 is TGTGCCAGCAGTGAAGCCGGGAGGGGGATCGGGACAGATACGCAGTATTTT.

The rearrangement uses TRBV29-1 and TRBJ2-3; 12 nucleotides match TRBD2. Germline assignment: CDR1 SQVTM and CDR2 ANQGSEA. The CDR3 has 14 residues. The trim removed 7 bases at V and 6 bases at J, leaving 8 bases unmatched. The CDR3, as DNA: TGCAGCGCCCTGGGGACTAGCGGGCCGGATACGCAGTATTTT. Its protein product is CSALGTSGPDTQYF.

This clone was found once. The chain couples TRBV9 to TRBJ2-1; 9 bases line up with TRBD2. This CDR3 is 16 amino acids long. With V trimmed by 0 bases and J by 2 bases, 3 bases remained unmatched. The germline V gene encodes CDR1 SGDLS and CDR2 YYNGEE. DNA of the CDR3: TGTGCCAGCAGCGTAGGCGGGGGGGCCGCCTACAATGAGCAGTTCTTC. Its translation is CASSVGGGAAYNEQFF.

The rearrangement uses TRBV6-1 and TRBJ1-2; 8 bases align to TRBD1. CDR1 is MNHNS and CDR2 is SASEGT in the germline V gene. The CDR3 extends over 15 amino acids. Trimming cost V 1 base and J 4 bases; bases outside gene matches: 5. CDR3 bases: TGTGCCAGCAGTGAAGGGACAGGGCCAGCCTATGGCTACACCTTC. Protein product: CASSEGTGPAYGYTF.

The chain has TRBV13 and TRBJ2-7; TRBD1 aligns across 8 bases. With V trimmed by 4 bases and J by 5 bases, 4 bases remained unmatched. The CDR3 has 13 amino acids. Germline V lookup: CDR1 PRHDT, CDR2 FYEKMQ (reference sequence). DNA for the CDR3: TGTGCCAGCAGCTCGGACAGGGTCCACGAGCAGTACTTC. As protein: CASSSDRVHEQYF.

The chain has TRBV6-5 and TRBJ2-7; 11 bases are shared with TRBD1. Germline CDR1 and CDR2: MNHEY and SVGAGI. The CDR3 runs 13 residues. V lost 10 bases, J lost 3 bases, and 5 bases stayed unmatched. In DNA, the CDR3 is TGTGCCACCCGGGACAGGGGGGACTACGAGCAGTACTTC. This sequence encodes CATRDRGDYEQYF.

The chain joins TRBV5-6 to TRBJ1-1, with D maybe TRBD1 (6 bases). The CDR3 runs 16 residues. Trimming cost V 4 bases and J 2 bases, with 18 bases left between them. Germline lookup yields CDR1 SGHDT and CDR2 YYEEEE. The CDR3 is CASSRPGHQINTEAFF. The CDR3 region has the DNA TGTGCCAGCAGCAGGCCGGGACACCAAATTAACACTGAAGCTTTCTTT.

The chain carries TRBV11-2 and TRBJ1-6; possibly TRBD1 for D (5 bases). CDR1 is SGHAT and CDR2 is FQNNGV in the germline V gene. This CDR3 has 15 amino acids. V was trimmed by 5 bases and J by 8 bases, leaving 16 bases between them. The CDR3 DNA reads TGTGCCAGCAGCCCGCGGGACGGGACGTATTCACCCCTCCACTTT. It translates to CASSPRDGTYSPLHF. Combining the CDR3 with reference TRBV11-2 and TRBJ1-6 gives the whole variable domain EAGVAQSPRYKIIEKRQSVAFWCNPISGHATLYWYQQILGQGPKLLIQFQNNGVVDDSQLPKDRFSAERLKGVDSTLKIQPAKLEDSAVYLCASSPRDGTYSPLHFGNGTRLTVT.

The DNA for the CDR3 is TGTGCCAGCAGCTTTATCTCTGGCAAGAACACTGAAGCTTTCTTT. Its translation is CASSFISGKNTEAFF. The chain employs TRBV7-2 and TRBJ1-1, with D unclear. The CDR3 is 15 residues long. Per the germline V gene, CDR1 is SGHTA and CDR2 is FQGNSA. V lost 3 bases and J lost 1, with 12 bases in between.